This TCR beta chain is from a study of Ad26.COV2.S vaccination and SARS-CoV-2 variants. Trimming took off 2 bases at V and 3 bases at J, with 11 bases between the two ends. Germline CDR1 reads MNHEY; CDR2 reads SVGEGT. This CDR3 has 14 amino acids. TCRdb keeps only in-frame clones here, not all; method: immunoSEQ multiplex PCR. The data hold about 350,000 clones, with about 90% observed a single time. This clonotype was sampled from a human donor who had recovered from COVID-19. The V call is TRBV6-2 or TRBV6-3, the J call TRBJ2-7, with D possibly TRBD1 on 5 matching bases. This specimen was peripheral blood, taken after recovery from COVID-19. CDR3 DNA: TGTGCCAGCAGTTACCCCCAGGGTGACTACGAGCAGTACTTC. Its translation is CASSYPQGDYEQYF.